Only a few counts were recorded for the clone carrying this T cell receptor (beta chain). TCRdb keeps only in-frame clones here, not all; method: immunoSEQ multiplex PCR. The table has about 78,000 clones, 70% to 90% seen once. These data come from a study of radiotherapy plus CTLA-4 blockade in lung cancer. With 7 bases clipped from V and 5 bases from J, the junction kept 6 bases outside the gene matches. Germline lookup yields CDR1 MNHNS and CDR2 SASEGT. CDR3 length equals 13 residues. The material sequenced was peripheral blood, taken from a patient treated with radiotherapy plus ipilimumab. The source is a human donor with non-small cell lung cancer who had stable disease on radiotherapy plus ipilimumab. The rearrangement uses TRBV6-1 and TRBJ2-5, with 8 nucleotides matching TRBD1. CDR3 DNA: TGTGCCAGCAACAGACAGGGGAAGGAGACCCAGTACTTC. It is translated as CASNRQGKETQYF.